These T cell receptor beta chains were read from a single sample in a study of early stage breast cancer tumors. Data came from immunoSEQ multiplex PCR; TCRdb stores just in-frame clones and leaves some out. The data show roughly 58,000 clones, 75% to 95% seen once. The sample was blood. All receptors come from a person aged 65-85 years with breast cancer. The conserved cysteine and the conserved F or W are not part of the CDR3 here. D genes are given only for firm matches. Clone sizes are given selectively: once, few, many, or a class where the clone is expanded.

CDR3 protein | clone size | J gene | V gene | D gene
ASSVGLQGGPMNTEAF | once | TRBJ1-1 | TRBV9 | NA
SARLAGGPGELF | NA | TRBJ2-2 | TRBV29-1 | TRBD2
ASSLGGSMNTEAF | once | TRBJ1-1 | TRBV28 | NA
ASSVNRDTNYGYT | NA | TRBJ1-2 | TRBV9 | NA
ASGPGQAGQPQH | NA | TRBJ1-5 | TRBV12-5 | TRBD1
ASSPWGRKEANTEAF | NA | TRBJ1-1 | TRBV11-2 | NA
ASSSSGTRSYEQY | NA | TRBJ2-7 | TRBV7-2 | NA
ASSLDRQNTIY | NA | TRBJ1-3 | TRBV7-2 | NA
ASSKVGVSPDTQY | NA | TRBJ2-3 | TRBV21-1 | NA
ASSQGAETQY | NA | TRBJ2-5 | TRBV14 | NA
SVVSGQSYGYT | NA | TRBJ1-2 | TRBV29-1 | NA
ASSLEGGAGVKDEQY | NA | TRBJ2-7 | TRBV11-2 | TRBD2
ASSLQGDYGYT | NA | TRBJ1-2 | TRBV5-1 | NA
ASSVTGGNYGYT | NA | TRBJ1-2 | TRBV7-8 | NA
ASSQLPLAGRTDTQY | NA | TRBJ2-3 | TRBV4-2 | NA
ASSLGGQIYEQY | NA | TRBJ2-7 | TRBV5-1 | NA
ASGRTGVYEQY | NA | TRBJ2-7 | TRBV7-2 | TRBD1
ASSEAPPTARATNEKLF | NA | TRBJ1-4 | TRBV2 | NA
ASSPGHLSGNTIY | NA | TRBJ1-3 | TRBV18 | NA
ATLYGNEQF | NA | TRBJ2-1 | TRBV5-4 | NA
ASSAWATYGYT | NA | TRBJ1-2 | TRBV5-8 | NA
ASSRGQGEDYGYT | NA | TRBJ1-2 | TRBV18 | TRBD1
ASSYGTGGSGYT | NA | TRBJ1-2 | TRBV6-5 | TRBD1
ASTTGSQTYEQY | NA | TRBJ2-7 | TRBV28 | NA
ASSPSRDRGLNYGYT | NA | TRBJ1-2 | TRBV5-1 | TRBD1
ASSPQRNSNQPQH | NA | TRBJ1-5 | TRBV18 | NA
ASSLGQGHQPQH | NA | TRBJ1-5 | TRBV7-9 | NA
ASIATAATNEKLF | NA | TRBJ1-4 | TRBV6-6 | NA
AWSHSGRVTDTQY | NA | TRBJ2-3 | TRBV30 | TRBD2
ASSIDTASGGLLSTDTQY | NA | TRBJ2-3 | TRBV19 | TRBD2
SVDWGSNTEAF | NA | TRBJ1-1 | TRBV29-1 | NA